Here is one T cell receptor (beta chain) with its context. What it recognizes is unknown. Sampled blood was obtained at baseline, cycle 4 day 1, and cycle 7 day 1. Method: immunoSEQ multiplex PCR; TCRdb's copy keeps in-frame clones and lacks some. Of tens of thousands of clones in the sample, roughly 83% were seen once. The data belong to a study of OX40 agonist ivuxolimab in advanced cancers. In the study overall: Eligibility admitted prior anti-PD-1, anti-PD-L1 or anti-CTLA-4 therapy; roughly 37% had some. The study's findings and limits: Averaged across samples, CD8+ T cells carried more expanded clones than CD4+ did. Certain nonresponders additionally had low normalized T-cell clonal expansion.

Trimming removed 6 bases from V and 5 bases from J, with 14 bases in between. This CDR3 has 14 amino acids. Germline values: CDR1 MNHEY, CDR2 SVGAGI. The sample consisted of CD4+ or CD8+ T cells sorted from blood, taken in a trial of the OX40 agonist ivuxolimab. The rearrangement uses TRBV6-5 and TRBJ1-5, with a possible D match to TRBD1 (5 bases). This receptor was taken from an adult with an advanced solid tumor such as melanoma, head and neck, liver or kidney cancer. The CDR3 nucleotides read TGTGCCAGCAGCCCCGGGACTACCTATCAGCCCCAGCATTTT. Translated, it gives CASSPGTTYQPQHF.